The 18 T cell receptor beta chains given below trace back to one sample, sequenced in a study of blood T cells in healthy people across ages. A J-beta primer mix and a sample-barcoded 5' primer were used in a second PCR of roughly 6 to 11 cycles. TCRdb re-called the 5' RACE reads through MiXCR, storing one row per CDR3 protein. Here the sample spans approximately 400,000 distinct CDR3 sequences, about 49% being singletons. What was sequenced was blood. The receptors originated from a man in his 60s in good health.

V and J are TRBV4-2 and TRBJ2-3; 12 positions match TRBD2. The V segment lost 1 base and the J segment 7 bases; nucleotides outside the gene matches: 6. This CDR3 has 16 amino acids. Germline V gene sequence: CDR1 LGHNA, CDR2 YNFKEQ. CDR3 sequence reads: CASSQALGLAGNTQYF. In DNA, the CDR3 is TGTGCCAGCAGCCAAGCCCTAGGACTAGCGGGGAATACGCAGTATTTT.

This clonotype came up many times. This chain joins TRBV7-2 and TRBJ2-1; possibly TRBD1 for D (6 bases). The germline gives CDR1 SGHTA, CDR2 FQGNSA. The CDR3 runs 15 residues. Between the trimmed V and J ends, which lost 1 base and 6 bases, there was a span of 13 bases. The CDR3 DNA reads TGTGCCAGCAGCTTAGGATGGACAGCGTCCAATGAGCAGTTCTTC. Translation: CASSLGWTASNEQFF.

The chain links TRBV21-1 to TRBJ2-1; the tabulated D call, TRBD1, remains unverified against the DNA. TRBV21-1 is assigned pseudogene status. This CDR3 region has 18 residues. The CDR3 nucleotides are TGTGCCAGCAGGATGCGGCACAGGGGGCTCCTCTCCTACAATGAGCAGTTCTTC. It yields the protein CASRMRHRGLLSYNEQFF.

Only a few counts were recorded for this clonotype. The V call is TRBV3-1, the J call TRBJ2-5; the D gene is possibly TRBD1 (5 bases). The DNA end favors TRBJ2-7, so the J call may be wrong. The CDR3 covers 15 residues. The germline CDR1 and CDR2 sequences are LGHDT and YNNKEL (reference sequence). DNA for the CDR3: TGTGCCAGCAGCCTAGAAGTAGGGGCAGACTACGAGCAGTACTTC. It codes for CASSLEVGADYEQYF.

This clonotype has more than one count but fewer than ten. The genes are TRBV7-2 and TRBJ1-5; the D gene is possibly TRBD1 (6 bases). This CDR3 is 15 amino acids long. Germline assignment: CDR1 SGHTA and CDR2 FQGNSA. The V and J ends lost 1 base and 2 bases respectively, with 9 bases between them. CDR3 loop: CASSLGGAGNQPQHF. The CDR3 nucleotides are TGTGCCAGCAGCTTAGGGGGGGCTGGCAATCAGCCCCAGCATTTT.

The V call is TRBV2, the J call TRBJ2-3; D may be TRBD2 (6 bases). V was trimmed by 2 bases and J by 7 bases, leaving 10 bases between them. Germline V gene data show CDR1 as SNHLY and CDR2 as FYNNEI. The CDR3 loop spans 13 amino acids. The CDR3 sequence: CASSELAEYTQYF. In nucleotides, the CDR3 is TGTGCCAGCAGTGAATTAGCGGAGTATACGCAGTATTTT.

The sample holds many counts of this clonotype. The chain uses TRBV28 and TRBJ1-5; D is undetermined. Trimming pared 6 bases from V and 7 bases from J, leaving 16 bases between. CDR1 and CDR2 (germline): MDHEN, SYDVKM. The CDR3 runs to 14 residues. The CDR3 protein is CASSSVGSMQPQHF. Here the CDR3 DNA reads TGTGCCAGCAGCTCCGTAGGGAGCATGCAGCCCCAGCATTTT.

V gene TRBV11-2 combines with J gene TRBJ1-2; the match to TRBD1 covers 8 bases. The CDR3 spans 18 residues. Germline CDR1 SGHAT, CDR2 FQNNGV. V shed 3 bases, J shed 0 bases, and the junction held 12 bases outside the gene matches. CDR3 sequence (DNA): TGTGCCAGCAGCTTGACCCTCGGGACAGGCCCTACTAACTATGGCTACACCTTC. Residues: CASSLTLGTGPTNYGYTF.

V and J are TRBV20-1 and TRBJ2-7, with D uncertain. V was trimmed by 1 base and J by 2 bases, leaving 15 bases between them. This CDR3 comprises 15 residues. CDR1 DFQATT and CDR2 SNEGSKA come from the germline V gene (reference sequence). CDR3 amino acids: CSARGPQRGAYEQYF. CDR3 nucleotides: TGCAGTGCTAGAGGGCCCCAGAGAGGCGCCTACGAGCAGTACTTC.

This clonotype was seen only a few times. The chain is built from TRBV28 and TRBJ2-7, with D maybe TRBD1 (6 bases). The CDR3 loop spans 17 amino acids. Trimming took 4 bases from V and 4 from J, leaving 23 bases between them. Germline V gene lookup returns CDR1 MDHEN and CDR2 SYDVKM. The CDR3 DNA reads TGTGCCAGCAGTTACAGGGCCGTAGGTTCTTTATCGTACGAGCAGTACTTC. Translated, it gives CASSYRAVGSLSYEQYF.

This chain links TRBV5-1 with TRBJ2-5, with D perhaps TRBD2 (7 bases). Germline V lookup: CDR1 SGHRS, CDR2 YFSETQ. The length of the CDR3 is 15 residues. V was shortened by 0 bases and J by 5 bases, with 14 bases between the two germline ends. The CDR3 sequence: CASSLVGGPGETQYF. The CDR3 DNA reads TGCGCCAGCAGCTTGGTCGGGGGGCCGGGGGAGACCCAGTACTTC. Combining the CDR3 with reference TRBV5-1 and TRBJ2-5 gives the whole variable domain KAGVTQTPRYLIKTRGQQVTLSCSPISGHRSVSWYQQTPGQGLQFLFEYFSETQRNKGNFPGRFSGRQFSNSRSEMNVSTLELGDSALYLCASSLVGGPGETQYFGPGTRLLVL.

This rearrangement joins TRBV12-3 or TRBV12-4 to TRBJ2-7, with 10 bases aligning to TRBD2. The CDR3 has 16 amino acids. Germline trimming cut 2 bases from V and 2 bases from J; bases unmatched to any gene: 6. CDR3 sequence: CASSLRGSGGAYEQYF. Written as DNA, the CDR3 is TGTGCCAGCAGTTTAAGGGGAAGCGGGGGGGCCTACGAGCAGTACTTC.

The gene calls are TRBV7-2 and TRBJ1-5; D is unclear. Trimming took off 8 bases at V and 0 bases at J, with 5 bases between the two ends. This CDR3 contains 12 residues. From germline, CDR1 is SGHTA and CDR2 FQGNSA. This CDR3 is CASGDSNQPQHF. As DNA, the CDR3 is TGTGCCAGCGGCGATAGCAATCAGCCCCAGCATTTT.

Only a few counts were recorded for this clonotype. The gene calls are TRBV20-1 and TRBJ1-2; 9 positions match TRBD1. The CDR3 contains 14 residues. The V and J ends lost 8 bases and 1 base, in that order; junction bases with no gene match: 8. The germline CDR1 and CDR2 sequences are DFQATT and SNEGSKA (reference sequence). CDR3 residues: CSPGTGRDNYGYTF. The CDR3 DNA reads as TGCAGTCCCGGGACAGGGCGTGATAACTATGGCTACACCTTC.

A single count supports this clonotype. Here the CDR3 reads CASSSRRVTTDTQYF. The CDR3 nucleotides are TGTGCCAGCAGCTCCCGTCGGGTCACCACAGATACGCAGTATTTT. V is TRBV7-2 and J is TRBJ2-3; D is ambiguous. V was cut by 4 bases and J by 2 bases, with 13 bases left in between. The CDR3 has 15 residues. Germline V gene lookup returns CDR1 SGHTA and CDR2 FQGNSA.

The gene calls are TRBV6-5 and TRBJ2-3; D is undetermined. This CDR3 comprises 15 residues. The germline V gene has CDR1 MNHEY and CDR2 SVGAGI. Trimming pared 0 bases from V and 1 base from J, leaving 8 bases between. CDR3 nucleotides: TGTGCCAGCAGTTACTCGACAACCCGCACAGATACGCAGTATTTT. This gives the protein CASSYSTTRTDTQYF.

This clonotype was seen more than once but under ten times. The rearrangement links TRBV7-2 to TRBJ2-1; 7 nucleotides line up with TRBD1. The CDR3 has 16 residues. The germline V gene encodes CDR1 SGHTA and CDR2 FQGNSA. The J segment lost 9 bases and the V segment lost 3 bases, leaving 14 bases of the junction unmatched. The CDR3 DNA reads as TGTGCCAGCAGCTTTAACAGGGGCAGGGCTCGGGGTGAGCAGTTCTTC. It yields the protein CASSFNRGRARGEQFF. Full variable domain (remainder filled in from reference TRBV7-2 and TRBJ2-1): GAGVSQSPSNKVTEKGKDVELRCDPISGHTALYWYRQSLGQGLEFLIYFQGNSAPDKSGLPSDRFSAERTGGSVSTLTIQRTQQEDSAVYLCASSFNRGRARGEQFFGPGTRLTVL.

V is TRBV11-2 and J is TRBJ1-6; 9 bases align to TRBD1. The germline CDR1 and CDR2 sequences are SGHAT and FQNNGV. J lost 9 bases, V lost 1 base, and 13 bases had no gene match. CDR3 size: 18 residues. CDR3 DNA sequence: TGTGCCAGCAGCTTAGGCCCGCCGGGACAGGGTTTGGGTTCACCCCTCCACTTT. Translating gives CASSLGPPGQGLGSPLHF.